This T cell receptor beta chain appears in the sequencing data of a study of T cells in women clearing cervical HPV infection. Overall study: HLA type stays a possible confounder, typing being limited.

Germline V gene sequence: CDR1 SGHDT, CDR2 YYEEEE. The J segment lost 1 base and the V segment lost 5 bases, leaving 7 bases of the junction unmatched. The length of the CDR3 is 15 residues. On this clone itself: The observed sequence ends 3 residues before the CDR3 terminus, with the missing tail filled in from the germline J gene.

Profiled with immunoSEQ multiplex PCR; TCRdb holds only in-frame clones, not every one. The sample has roughly 19,000 clones. The sample was blood buffy coat. This chain uses TRBV5-6 with TRBJ2-7, with TRBD1 matching over 9 bases. The receptor was isolated from a woman aged 18-70 years with a cervical HPV16 infection that either progressed to CIN3+ or cleared (not recorded which). The CDR3 protein is CASRRIGQGSYEQYF. The CDR3 bases that were read are TGTGCCAGCAGACGTATAGGACAGGGGTCCTACGAG. The full variable domain, completed using reference TRBV5-6 and TRBJ2-7, is DAGVTQSPTHLIKTRGQQVTLRCSPKSGHDTVSWYQQALGQGPQFIFQYYEEEERQRGNFPDRFSGHQFPNYSSELNVNALLLGDSALYLCASRRIGQGSYEQYFGPGTRLTVT.